Listed here is a single TCR beta chain. What it binds is not known. Assay: immunoSEQ multiplex PCR; the TCRdb copy retains only in-frame clones and omits some. Here the sample spans approximately 70,000 clones, roughly 90% being singletons. The data stem from a study of OX40 agonist ivuxolimab in advanced cancers. Study observations and caveats: Both blood CD4+ and CD8+ T cells showed clonal growth by week 6 at 0.1 to 3.0 mg/kg.

CDR1 and CDR2 (germline): SEHNR, FQNEAQ (reference sequence). The CDR3 totals 12 residues. Trimming left V 5 bases short and J 5 bases short, with 10 bases between. The material sequenced was CD4+ or CD8+ T cells sorted from blood, taken in a trial of the OX40 agonist ivuxolimab. V gene TRBV7-9 combines with J gene TRBJ2-7, with D maybe TRBD2 (5 bases). This TCR was sampled from an adult with an advanced solid tumor such as melanoma, head and neck, liver or kidney cancer. The CDR3 coding sequence is TGTGCCAGCAGCAGGACTCCTGACGAGCAGTACTTC. This sequence encodes CASSRTPDEQYF.